The next 15 T cell receptor beta chains were all read from a single sample in a study of spatial heterogeneity in lung cancer. TCRdb redid the calling of the 5' RACE reads with MiXCR, one entry per CDR3 protein. Here the sample spans 14,000 to 15,000 distinct CDR3 sequences, 11% being singletons. Time point reported: sample taken at primary tumor resection. Unsorted whole RNA of tumor, nontumor lung or frozen PBMC was sequenced. Sequenced material: PBMCs, taken at surgery. Receptors were obtained from a female donor with early-stage non-small cell lung cancer.

The sample holds many counts of this clonotype. This chain connects TRBV7-2 to TRBJ2-5; 7 bases map to TRBD2. The germline gives CDR1 SGHTA, CDR2 FQGNSA. The CDR3 contains 16 residues. Trimming cost V 2 bases and J 5 bases; bases outside gene matches: 11. This CDR3 is CASSLTIRGGRETQYF. The CDR3 bases are TGTGCCAGCAGCTTAACGATTCGCGGGGGTCGGGAGACCCAGTACTTC.

V usage is TRBV19 and J usage is TRBJ2-7, with D unresolved. This CDR3 contains 14 residues. Per germline, CDR1 LNHDA and CDR2 SQIVND (reference sequence). V was clipped by 6 bases and J by 3 bases, with 15 bases between them. CDR3 sequence: CASSIGEGNYEQYF. Here the CDR3 DNA reads TGTGCCAGTAGCATTGGGGAAGGGAACTACGAGCAGTACTTC.

This clonotype was recorded many times. The chain is built from TRBV6-2 or TRBV6-3 and TRBJ1-2; perhaps TRBD1 as D (5 bases). The CDR3 is 16 amino acids. V was clipped by 2 bases and J by 0 bases, with 13 bases between them. Germline CDR1 and CDR2: MNHEY and SVGEGT. CDR3 DNA sequence: TGTGCCAGCAGTTACCGCGAGACAGTAGCTAACTATGGCTACACCTTC. This translates into CASSYRETVANYGYTF.

This clonotype occurred many times. This chain connects TRBV20-1 to TRBJ2-5; 7 bases line up with TRBD1. The CDR3 runs to 13 residues. CDR1 and CDR2 from the germline V gene are DFQATT and SNEGSKA (reference sequence). V was pared by 3 bases and J by 4 bases, with 5 bases of the junction left unmatched. CDR3: CSASRTGAETQYF. CDR3 in DNA: TGCAGTGCTAGCCGGACAGGAGCAGAGACCCAGTACTTC.

Within the sample, this clonotype is medium-sized. V and J are TRBV30 and TRBJ2-1, with 8 bases matching TRBD1. The junction had 3 bases not matched to a gene; V was cut back by 4 bases and J by 4 bases. Germline V gives CDR1 GTSNPN, CDR2 SVGIG (reference sequence). This CDR3 spans 13 amino acids. The CDR3, as DNA: TGTGCCTGGACCCGGGACAGGTACAATGAGCAGTTCTTC. As protein: CAWTRDRYNEQFF.

Ten or more counts support this clonotype. J is TRBJ2-3 and V is TRBV30; D uncertain. V lost 2 bases to trimming and J lost 6 bases, with 9 bases between them. Germline values: CDR1 GTSNPN, CDR2 SVGIG (reference sequence). There are 12 residues in the CDR3. CDR3 sequence (DNA): TGTGCCTGGAGTACGGTGCGGGATACGCAGTATTTT. As protein: CAWSTVRDTQYF.

This clonotype has just a few counts. This chain uses TRBV7-9 with TRBJ2-3, with 8 bases identical to TRBD1. Trimming took 5 bases from V and 1 from J; bases not matched to a gene: 5. The CDR3 covers 15 residues. Germline values: CDR1 SEHNR, CDR2 FQNEAQ (reference sequence). CDR3 bases: TGTGCCAGCAGCCCCCGACAGGGGCGCACAGATACGCAGTATTTT. This translates into CASSPRQGRTDTQYF.

The rearrangement joins TRBV27 to TRBJ2-3; D is unresolved. CDR1 is MNHEY, CDR2 SMNVEV, per germline (reference sequence). This CDR3 contains 15 residues. The V gene lost 0 bases and the J gene lost 0 bases, with 7 bases spanning the gap. CDR3 DNA sequence: TGTGCCAGCAGTTTATCTTCAGCTAGCACAGATACGCAGTATTTT. Encoded protein: CASSLSSASTDTQYF.

In this sample, this clonotype turned up many times. This rearrangement joins TRBV7-9 to TRBJ2-5, with TRBD2 as a possible D gene (6 bases). CDR1 SEHNR and CDR2 FQNEAQ come from the germline V gene (reference sequence). V dropped 7 bases and J dropped 2 bases, with 11 bases sitting between them. CDR3 length: 13 amino acids. The CDR3 DNA sequence: TGTGCCAGCATCGGAGGGAGACAAGAGACCCAGTACTTC. It encodes CASIGGRQETQYF.

This clonotype was detected many times. The V call is TRBV20-1, the J call TRBJ1-4; no clear D. The V end lost 0 bases, the J end lost 8 bases, and 16 bases lay between the germline ends. Germline lookup yields CDR1 DFQATT and CDR2 SNEGSKA (reference sequence). This CDR3 has 15 residues. The chain's CDR3 is CSARDRSNRGEKLFF. CDR3 sequence (DNA): TGCAGTGCTAGAGATCGATCCAACAGAGGGGAAAAACTGTTTTTT.

The chain carries TRBV20-1 and TRBJ2-5, with D hard to call. This CDR3 has 14 residues. Trimming took 3 bases from V and 0 from J, leaving 11 bases between them. Germline V gene sequence: CDR1 DFQATT, CDR2 SNEGSKA (reference sequence). The CDR3 nucleotides read TGCAGTGCTAGGGGAAGGGCCTACCAAGAGACCCAGTACTTC. Its protein product is CSARGRAYQETQYF.

This clonotype was counted at least ten times. This chain links TRBV30 with TRBJ1-4; possibly TRBD1 for D (5 bases). Trimming took 0 bases from V and 7 from J, leaving 12 bases between them. This CDR3 contains 14 residues. CDR1 GTSNPN and CDR2 SVGIG come from the germline V gene (reference sequence). The CDR3, as DNA: TGTGCCTGGAGTGTCTGGGGCAGTGGTGAAAAACTGTTTTTT. This sequence encodes CAWSVWGSGEKLFF.

This clonotype was seen a single time. The chain has TRBV19 and TRBJ1-2; no firm D call. Between the trimmed V and J ends, which lost 6 bases and 4 bases, there was a span of 18 bases. Germline-derived CDR1 and CDR2 are LNHDA and SQIVND (reference sequence). The CDR3 loop spans 15 amino acids. CDR3: CASSTTFTESYGYTF. In nucleotides, the CDR3 is TGTGCCAGTAGCACGACATTTACAGAGAGCTATGGCTACACCTTC.

The sample holds many counts of this clonotype. V and J are TRBV4-2 and TRBJ2-5; perhaps D is TRBD1 or TRBD2 (7 bases each). This CDR3 has 15 residues. Per germline, CDR1 LGHNA and CDR2 YNFKEQ. The ends were cut back, 2 bases at V and 5 bases at J, with 15 bases in the middle. CDR3 loop: CASSQSRGGRETQYF. The CDR3 nucleotides are TGTGCCAGCAGCCAATCCAGGGGGGGTCGCGAGACCCAGTACTTC.

This clonotype was seen at least ten times. The chain has TRBV30 and TRBJ1-6, with 8 bases that match TRBD1. The CDR3 runs to 15 residues. V lost 1 base, J lost 12 bases, and 11 bases stayed unmatched. The germline V gene has CDR1 GTSNPN and CDR2 SVGIG (reference sequence). CDR3 DNA sequence: TGTGCCTGGAGTGCTGATACAGGGGGAGCTTTACCCCTCCACTTT. Translating it yields CAWSADTGGALPLHF.